This section outlines one TCR beta chain sequence together with its context. The sample originates from a study of shared clonotypes between healthy human individuals. From germline, CDR1 is MNHEY and CDR2 SMNVEV (reference sequence). The CDR3 covers 14 residues. The ends were cut back, 6 bases at V and 0 bases at J, with 11 bases in the middle. The data were produced by immunoSEQ multiplex PCR, yet TCRdb's version contains in-frame clones alone and is incomplete. Among millions of clones listed, 90% to 95% were seen once. Specimen: naive CD4+ T cells from PBMCs. Subset specified: CD45RA+ positively selected. The J gene is TRBJ1-1, the V gene TRBV27; D is undetermined. The source of this sequence is a man aged 18 to 30 in good health. Some clones in this sample may be carry-over from other donors' samples. This CDR3 is CASSPWGMNTEAFF. CDR3 nucleotides: TGTGCCAGCAGCCCCTGGGGTATGAACACTGAAGCTTTCTTT.